A single sample gave rise to the 3 T cell receptor beta chains below, sequenced in a study of shared clonotypes between healthy human individuals. Naive-designated CD8 cells lacked CD45RO, were positively enriched for CCR7, and omitted terminally differentiated effector memory CD45RA+ cells. Profiled with immunoSEQ multiplex PCR; TCRdb holds only in-frame clones, not every one. The sample lists roughly 600,000 clones, roughly 98% occurring once. Sequenced input: naive CD8+ T cells sorted from blood. Every receptor here comes from a man aged 30 to 39 in good health.

The V and J genes are TRBV2 and TRBJ2-2; TRBD2 matches 8 bases. Germline-derived CDR1 and CDR2 are SNHLY and FYNNEI. Trimming removed 6 bases from V and 5 bases from J; junction bases left unmatched: 8. The CDR3 is 15 residues long. In nucleotides, the CDR3 is TGTGCCAGCAGCCGAAGCGGGAGTCTGACCGGGGAGCTGTTTTTT. This codes for CASSRSGSLTGELFF.

In the case of this clone: This sample includes further DNA sequences coding for the same CDR3. This sequence joins TRBV9 and TRBJ1-1; D gene ambiguous. V was cut by 0 bases and J by 8 bases, with 11 bases left in between. Per germline, CDR1 SGDLS and CDR2 YYNGEE. The CDR3 runs to 13 residues. CDR3 amino acids: CASSVGGTSEAFF. Here the CDR3 DNA reads TGTGCCAGCAGCGTAGGCGGCACCTCAGAAGCTTTCTTT.

CDR3 sequence (DNA): TGCGCCAGCAGCCCTTTAGGACTAGTGGGGCAGTTCTTC. It translates to CASSPLGLVGQFF. The chain joins TRBV4-1 to TRBJ2-1, with 7 bases aligning to TRBD2. The CDR3 is 13 residues long. CDR1 and CDR2 from the germline V gene are MGHRA and YSYEKL. V lost 4 bases, J lost 12 bases, and 9 bases stayed unmatched.